The 16 T cell receptor beta chains given below trace back to one sample, sequenced in a study of blood T cell repertoires in COVID-19. Method: immunoSEQ multiplex PCR; TCRdb's copy keeps in-frame clones and lacks some. The sample has some 320,000 clones, roughly nine tenths seen once; the top ten hold 2.9%. Specimen: PBMCs or T cells enriched from blood (not recorded which). The receptors shown here come from a woman in her forties or fifties who had been exposed to COVID-19.

CDR3 amino acids: CAFGFGGTGELFF. Written as DNA, the CDR3 is TGTGCCTTCGGATTTGGCGGCACCGGGGAGCTGTTTTTT. The V gene is TRBV7-9, the J gene TRBJ2-2; D is uncertain. Germline V gene data show CDR1 as SEHNR and CDR2 as FQNEAQ (reference sequence). V gave up 11 bases and J gave up 4 bases, with 14 bases separating them. The CDR3 contains 13 residues.

The genes are TRBV28 and TRBJ1-3; D may be TRBD1 (6 bases). This CDR3 spans 14 amino acids. Per germline, CDR1 MDHEN and CDR2 SYDVKM. The germline V and J ends were trimmed by 2 bases and 4 bases, with 9 bases remaining between them. The CDR3 sequence: CASSLTQGGNTIYF. Written as DNA, the CDR3 is TGTGCCAGCAGTTTAACCCAGGGGGGAAACACCATATATTTT. Together with reference TRBV28 and TRBJ1-3, the CDR3 gives the full variable domain: DVKVTQSSRYLVKRTGEKVFLECVQDMDHENMFWYRQDPGLGLRLIYFSYDVKMKEKGDIPEGYSVSREKKERFSLILESASTNQTSMYLCASSLTQGGNTIYFGEGSWLTVV.

This chain joins TRBV7-9 and TRBJ2-5, with 7 bases that match TRBD2. J gave up 0 bases and V 5 bases, and 9 bases lay outside the gene matches. The CDR3 is made up of 16 amino acids. Germline CDR1 is SEHNR and CDR2 is FQNEAQ (reference sequence). The CDR3, as DNA: TGTGCCAGCAGCCCCGGGGGGTGGTTGAACCAAGAGACCCAGTACTTC. Translated: CASSPGGWLNQETQYF.

This clone was detected a few times. The chain combines TRBV6-5 with TRBJ1-5, with 10 nucleotides matching TRBD1. V dropped 6 bases and J dropped 5; count of bases not matched to a gene: 4. This CDR3 spans 14 amino acids. Germline V lookup: CDR1 MNHEY, CDR2 SVGAGI. The DNA of the CDR3 is TGTGCCAGCAGACGACAGGGGGCGGATCAGCCCCAGCATTTT. Encoded protein: CASRRQGADQPQHF.

The chain couples TRBV7-2 to TRBJ1-1; the D is unclear. The germline V gene has CDR1 SGHTA and CDR2 FQGNSA. V dropped 2 bases and J dropped 3 bases, with 10 bases sitting between them. The CDR3 runs to 14 residues. CDR3 DNA sequence: TGTGCCAGCAGCTTATCGGGATCCCACACTGAAGCTTTCTTT. This translates into CASSLSGSHTEAFF.

In its sample, this clone was seen once. V gene TRBV4-1 combines with J gene TRBJ1-2; 7 bases line up with TRBD1. The CDR3 contains 14 residues. Germline V gene data show CDR1 as MGHRA and CDR2 as YSYEKL. V lost 4 bases to trimming and J lost 3 bases; unmatched junction nucleotides: 5. The CDR3: CASSPNTGDYGYTF. The CDR3 DNA sequence: TGCGCCAGCAGCCCTAATACAGGGGACTATGGCTACACCTTC.

This rearrangement joins TRBV10-3 to TRBJ1-5; 8 bases are shared with TRBD1. Germline assignment: CDR1 ENHRY and CDR2 SYGVKD. There are 15 residues in the CDR3. Trimming at V came to 10 bases and at J to 0 bases, leaving 8 bases not matched to a gene. The chain's CDR3 is CATLPGTGSNQPQHF. The CDR3 nucleotides read TGTGCCACCCTCCCCGGGACAGGTAGCAATCAGCCCCAGCATTTT.

The chain recombines TRBV15 with TRBJ2-5, with D possibly being TRBD1 (5 bases). V was trimmed by 2 bases and J by 5 bases, leaving 9 bases between them. The CDR3 runs to 13 residues. Per the germline V gene, CDR1 is LNHNV and CDR2 is YYDKDF (reference sequence). This chain's CDR3 is CATSRQRQETQYF. In nucleotides, the CDR3 is TGTGCCACCAGCAGACAAAGACAGGAGACCCAGTACTTC.

This sequence joins TRBV18 and TRBJ1-1; D possibly corresponds to TRBD1 (6 bases). The CDR3 totals 17 residues. Per germline, CDR1 KGHSH and CDR2 LQKENI. Between the trimmed V and J ends, which lost 2 bases and 3 bases, there was a span of 19 bases. The CDR3, as DNA: TGTGCCAGCTCACCAAGGGTAGGGGGACAAGGGGACACTGAAGCTTTCTTT. It codes for CASSPRVGGQGDTEAFF.

This sequence joins TRBV5-6 and TRBJ2-2, with D hard to call. The V end lost 0 bases, the J end lost 1 base, and 4 bases lay between the germline ends. Germline V gene data show CDR1 as SGHDT and CDR2 as YYEEEE. This CDR3 has 14 amino acids. The CDR3: CASSLGQNTGELFF. The CDR3 DNA is TGTGCCAGCAGCTTGGGGCAGAACACCGGGGAGCTGTTTTTT.

V usage is TRBV13 and J usage is TRBJ1-1; possible D gene TRBD1, 6 bases. Trimming pared 5 bases from V and 8 bases from J, leaving 12 bases between. Germline CDR1 is PRHDT and CDR2 is FYEKMQ (reference sequence). This CDR3 region has 12 residues. In DNA form, the CDR3 reads TGTGCCAGCAGCGGAAACAGGGCAGAAGCTTTCTTT. It encodes CASSGNRAEAFF.

The V and J genes are TRBV28 and TRBJ2-5; D call uncertain. V lost 5 bases and J 5 bases, leaving 18 bases between the germline ends. The CDR3 totals 15 residues. The germline V gene encodes CDR1 MDHEN and CDR2 SYDVKM. The CDR3 bases are TGTGCCAGCAGTAACCCACGCGACTTTGGGGAGACCCAGTACTTC. Its translation: CASSNPRDFGETQYF.

This chain uses TRBV2 with TRBJ1-3; D is perhaps TRBD1 (6 bases). The CDR3 covers 16 residues. Germline V CDR1 and CDR2: SNHLY, FYNNEI. V dropped 1 base and J dropped 3 bases, with 13 bases sitting between them. CDR3 in amino acids: CASSEDRVQFGNTIYF. In DNA, the CDR3 is TGTGCCAGCAGTGAAGACAGGGTCCAATTTGGAAACACCATATATTTT. Combining the CDR3 with reference TRBV2 and TRBJ1-3 gives the whole variable domain EPEVTQTPSHQVTQMGQEVILRCVPISNHLYFYWYRQILGQKVEFLVSFYNNEISEKSEIFDDQFSVERPDGSNFTLKIRSTKLEDSAMYFCASSEDRVQFGNTIYFGEGSWLTVV.

The rearrangement uses TRBV5-1 and TRBJ1-5; 8 bases agree with TRBD1. Germline trimming cut 5 bases from V and 2 bases from J; bases unmatched to any gene: 6. Germline V gene lookup returns CDR1 SGHRS and CDR2 YFSETQ. There are 15 residues in the CDR3. CDR3 coding DNA: TGCGCCAGCAGTTCAGGGGGCGAGGGCAATCAGCCCCAGCATTTT. Protein product: CASSSGGEGNQPQHF.

In DNA form, the CDR3 reads TGTGCCAGCTTGACTTTTCAAGAGACCCAGTACTTC. Its protein is CASLTFQETQYF. The genes are TRBV3-1 (or the pseudogene TRBV3-2) and TRBJ2-5; D not certain. The CDR3 is made up of 12 amino acids. The V gene lost 8 bases and the J gene lost 2 bases, with 9 bases spanning the gap. The germline CDR1 and CDR2 sequences are LGHDT and YNNKEL (reference sequence).

This clone turned up a few times. The chain carries TRBV4-2 and TRBJ2-1; D possibly corresponds to TRBD2 (5 bases). This CDR3 comprises 16 residues. Deletions cut 0 bases from V and 1 base from J, with 10 bases between. The germline gives CDR1 LGHNA, CDR2 YNFKEQ. CDR3 region: CASSQEDRGSYNEQFF. The CDR3 DNA is TGTGCCAGCAGCCAAGAGGATAGAGGGTCCTACAATGAGCAGTTCTTC.